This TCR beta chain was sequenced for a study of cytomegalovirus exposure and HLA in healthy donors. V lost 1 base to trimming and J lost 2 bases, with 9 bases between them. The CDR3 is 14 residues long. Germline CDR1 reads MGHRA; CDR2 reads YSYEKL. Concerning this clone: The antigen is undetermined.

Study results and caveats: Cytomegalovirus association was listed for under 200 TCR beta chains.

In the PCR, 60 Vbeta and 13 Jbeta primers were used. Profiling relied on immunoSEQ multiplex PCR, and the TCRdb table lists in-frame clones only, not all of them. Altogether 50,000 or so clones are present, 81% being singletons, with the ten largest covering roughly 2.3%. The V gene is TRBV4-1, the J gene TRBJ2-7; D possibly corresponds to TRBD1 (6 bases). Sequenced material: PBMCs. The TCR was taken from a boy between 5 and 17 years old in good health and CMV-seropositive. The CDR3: CASSQGTGTYEQYF. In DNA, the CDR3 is TGCGCCAGCAGCCAAGGCACAGGGACCTACGAGCAGTACTTC.